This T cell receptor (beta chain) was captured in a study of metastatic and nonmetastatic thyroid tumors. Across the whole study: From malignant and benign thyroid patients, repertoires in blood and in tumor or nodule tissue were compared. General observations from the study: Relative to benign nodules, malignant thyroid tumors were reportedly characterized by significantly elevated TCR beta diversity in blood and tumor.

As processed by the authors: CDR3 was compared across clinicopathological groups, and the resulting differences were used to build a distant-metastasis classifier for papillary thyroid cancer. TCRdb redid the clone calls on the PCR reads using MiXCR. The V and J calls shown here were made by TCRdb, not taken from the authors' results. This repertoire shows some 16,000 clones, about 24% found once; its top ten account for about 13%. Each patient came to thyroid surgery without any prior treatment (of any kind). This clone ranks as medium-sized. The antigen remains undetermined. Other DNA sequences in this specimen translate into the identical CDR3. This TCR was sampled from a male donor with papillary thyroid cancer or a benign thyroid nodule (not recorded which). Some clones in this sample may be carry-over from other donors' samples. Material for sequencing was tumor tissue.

In nucleotides, the CDR3 is TGTGCCATCAGTGAGTCACTGGCTGCCTACGAGCAGTACTTC. Translating gives CAISESLAAYEQYF. The rearrangement uses TRBV10-3 and TRBJ2-7; D gene uncertain. Germline-derived CDR1 and CDR2 are ENHRY and SYGVKD. This CDR3 comprises 14 residues. The germline V and J ends were trimmed by 0 bases and 2 bases, with 8 bases remaining between them.